This is a list of T cell receptor beta chains from one sample in a study of blood T cell repertoires in COVID-19. Clones were read by immunoSEQ multiplex PCR, and TCRdb kept only the in-frame ones, dropping some. The data contain around 200,000 clones, 86% of them seen just once; the ten biggest clones take up approximately 6.5%. The sample taken for sequencing was peripheral blood. Every receptor here comes from a woman aged 80 or older in a cohort sampled during active or convalescent COVID-19. Each CDR3 is given with its conserved first and last residue. The D gene is left open where the match is weak. Expanded clones are given a class, and other clones once, few, many or no size at all.

j_call d_call clone_size v_call cdr3_nt cdr3_aa
TRBJ1-3 - - TRBV30 TGTGCCTGGAGGGTGGGTCTAGCTGGAAACACCATATATTTT CAWRVGLAGNTIYF
TRBJ2-7 - - TRBV23-1 TGCGCCAGTGCGGGGTCGACAGCTATTACGACCTACGAGCAGTACTTC CASAGSTAITTYEQYF
TRBJ2-5 TRBD2 - TRBV19 TGTGCCAGTAGTACCCGACTAGCGGGGGACCAAGAGACCCAGTACTTC CASSTRLAGDQETQYF
TRBJ1-6 TRBD1 - TRBV2 TGTGCCAGCAGTCCTATGACAGGGTTCGGTTCACCCCTCCACTTT CASSPMTGFGSPLHF
TRBJ1-3 - - TRBV29-1 TGCAGCGTGGAGGGCAGCTACTCTGGAAACACCATATATTTT CSVEGSYSGNTIYF
TRBJ2-1 TRBD2 - TRBV30 TGTGCCTGGAGTTCCCGTAGCGGGAGGGGGGGGAATGAGCAGTTCTTC CAWSSRSGRGGNEQFF
TRBJ1-3 - - TRBV10-2 TGCGCCAGCAGTGAGTCGAGAGGTCAGAACAATGCTGGAAACACCATATATTTT CASSESRGQNNAGNTIYF
TRBJ1-6 TRBD1 - TRBV5-1 TGCGCCAGCAGCTTAACGGGACAGAGCTATAATTCACCCCTCCACTTT CASSLTGQSYNSPLHF
TRBJ1-1 - once TRBV19 TGTGCCAGTAGTATTCTGTTGAACACTGAAGCTTTCTTT CASSILLNTEAFF
TRBJ1-1 TRBD1 - TRBV28 TGTGCCAGCAGTTACCGGACAGGGGGCATTATGAACACTGAAGCTTTCTTT CASSYRTGGIMNTEAFF
TRBJ1-2 - - TRBV24-1 TGTGCCACCAGTGAATCGGTGGACTATGGCTACACCTTC CATSESVDYGYTF
TRBJ1-3 - - TRBV12-1 TGTGCCAGCTTTTGGGGGGGCAGTTTAAGCTCTGGAAACACCATATATTTT CASFWGGSLSSGNTIYF
TRBJ1-2 - - TRBV9 TGTGCCAGCAGCGTAGGGCAGGGAGGCTACACCTTC CASSVGQGGYTF
TRBJ1-1 TRBD1 - TRBV27 TGTGCCAGCAGTACGTTCGGGACAGGGGATACTGAAGCTTTCTTT CASSTFGTGDTEAFF
TRBJ2-7 - - TRBV5-1 TGCGCCAGCAGCTTGTCGTGGGGAGATCCCTACGAGCAGTACTTC CASSLSWGDPYEQYF
TRBJ2-1 TRBD2 once TRBV10-3 TGTGCCATCAGCAGACTAGCGGAGTACAATGAGCAGTTCTTC CAISRLAEYNEQFF
TRBJ2-7 TRBD2 - TRBV5-4 TGTGCCAGCAGCCCCAACCAACTAGCGGGGATTTATGGGCAGTACTTC CASSPNQLAGIYGQYF
TRBJ2-1 - - TRBV27 TGTGCCAGCAGTTTATTCGGGGGTGAGCAGTTCTTC CASSLFGGEQFF
TRBJ2-5 - - TRBV6-2/TRBV6-3 TGTGCCAGCAGTGCGGACTTTCAAGAGACCCAGTACTTC CASSADFQETQYF
TRBJ2-7 TRBD1 few TRBV24-1 TGTGCCACCGCGCAGGGGACAGGGGTCCCAGAGCAGTACTTC CATAQGTGVPEQYF
TRBJ2-7 - - TRBV30 TGTGCCTGGAGGCAGGGAATCTACGAGCAGTACTTC CAWRQGIYEQYF
TRBJ2-7 - once TRBV7-2 TGTGCCAGCAGCTCCTTCCTCTACGAGCAGTACTTC CASSSFLYEQYF
TRBJ1-2 - - TRBV7-8 TGTGCCAGCACCCCCGGGGGGACGCATGGCTACACCTTC CASTPGGTHGYTF
TRBJ1-6 TRBD1 - TRBV7-9 TGTGCCAGCAGCCTTTCCGGGACAGGGGCTCCACCCCTCCACTTT CASSLSGTGAPPLHF
TRBJ2-1 TRBD2 few TRBV2 TGTGCCAGCAGTGAAACCCCGGGACTAGCGGGAGGTCGCAATGAGCAGTTCTTC CASSETPGLAGGRNEQFF
TRBJ2-1 - - TRBV21-1 TGTGCCAGCAGCAAACGGACGGACAGCGACGACCCTGAGCAGTTCTTC CASSKRTDSDDPEQFF
TRBJ1-5 - - TRBV2 TGTGCCAGCAGTGAAGCGCTTCTCGGGTTTTCGAGATGGCGTCAGCCCCAGCATTTT CASSEALLGFSRWRQPQHF
TRBJ2-2 TRBD2 - TRBV7-8 TGTGCCAGCAGCTTTCAAGCGGGAGGGCCCTGGCCCGGGGAGCTGTTTTTT CASSFQAGGPWPGELFF
TRBJ2-7 - - TRBV28 TGTGCCAGCAGTTCCTCCCCACAGAGAAGGGAGCAGTACTTC CASSSSPQRREQYF
TRBJ1-4 TRBD1 once TRBV28 TGTGCCACCTCGACCCTGGCAGGGGGACATGAAAAACTGTTTTTT CATSTLAGGHEKLFF
TRBJ1-1 TRBD1 once TRBV7-9 TGTGCCAGCAGCTTACAGGACAGGGAGTGGTTGAACACTGAAGCTTTCTTT CASSLQDREWLNTEAFF
TRBJ1-2 TRBD1 - TRBV27 TGTGCCAGCAGTTCTACAGGGGCTGGCTACACCTTC CASSSTGAGYTF
TRBJ2-1 TRBD2 - TRBV7-2 TGTGCCAGCAGCTTATCCCCCTTGGGGCGGGGGGTGAATGAGCAGTTCTTC CASSLSPLGRGVNEQFF
TRBJ1-4 TRBD1 - TRBV9 TGTGCCAGCAGCGCCGGACAGGGGAGGAGGGAAAAACTGTTTTTT CASSAGQGRREKLFF
TRBJ1-1 - - TRBV28 TGTGCCAGCAGCCCGGGGGGTTGGAACACTGAAGCTTTCTTT CASSPGGWNTEAFF